Listed here are 2 T cell receptor beta chains from one sample, sequenced in a study of CD8 T cells in Susac syndrome. Random hexamers were used to reverse transcribe an amount of about 0.45 to 1 ug RNA. TCRdb called the immunoSEQ multiplex PCR reads again in MiXCR, with one record for every CDR3 protein. Here the sample spans some 400,000 distinct CDR3 sequences, approximately 85% being singletons. The sample consisted of CD8+ T cells from PBMCs. The receptors originated from a human donor with multiple sclerosis.

The chain links TRBV25-1 to TRBJ2-5; 8 bases line up with TRBD1. The ends lost 3 bases at V and 4 bases at J; junction bases unmatched: 10. Germline lookup yields CDR1 MGHDK and CDR2 SYGVNS. The CDR3 length is 16 residues. CDR3 region: CASSDLDRDFLETQYF. The CDR3 DNA follows: TGTGCCAGCAGTGATCTGGACAGGGATTTTCTAGAGACCCAGTACTTC.

The V and J genes are TRBV6-5 and TRBJ2-1; TRBD2 is a possible D gene (5 bases). The CDR3 runs to 13 residues. V was shortened by 5 bases and J by 12 bases, with 17 bases between the two germline ends. The germline gives CDR1 MNHEY, CDR2 SVGAGI. This CDR3 reads CASSPGDVIGQFF. CDR3 sequence (DNA): TGTGCCAGCAGTCCCGGGGATGTAATTGGGCAGTTCTTC.